Listed below are T cell receptor beta chains from one sample, sequenced in a study of T-cell memory formation after mild COVID-19. A single record per CDR3 protein comes from TCRdb applying MiXCR to the 5' RACE reads. The sample includes about 190,000 distinct CDR3 sequences, approximately 20% seen only once; the top ten take 2.4%. Sequenced input: PBMCs or a T cell subset sorted from them (not recorded which). These receptors were obtained from an adult woman who had mild COVID-19 (a few samples of this study predate the infection). Cell type and time point are not known. Both conserved end residues are part of each CDR3. The D gene is left open where the match is weak. Not all rows give a size; the values are once, few, many and, for expanded clones, a class.

V,J,size,D,CDR3,DNA
TRBV7-9,TRBJ2-3,NA,NA,CSRGHGTDTQYF,TGTAGCCGGGGGCACGGCACAGATACGCAGTATTTT
TRBV11-2,TRBJ2-7,few,TRBD1,CASSPYGQGASYEQYF,TGTGCCAGCAGCCCATATGGACAGGGGGCTTCCTACGAGCAGTACTTC
TRBV20-1,TRBJ1-6,NA,NA,CSARPPVGYNSPLHF,TGCAGTGCTAGGCCCCCCGTGGGCTATAATTCACCCCTCCACTTT
TRBV11-3,TRBJ2-7,NA,TRBD1,CASSHRGAYEQYF,TGTGCCAGCAGCCACAGGGGGGCCTACGAGCAGTACTTC
TRBV11-1,TRBJ2-1,few,NA,CASSRAHPSYNEQFF,TGTGCCAGCAGCAGGGCCCATCCATCCTACAATGAGCAGTTCTTC
TRBV30,TRBJ1-5,NA,NA,CAWSWTLSNQPQHF,TGTGCCTGGAGTTGGACACTTAGCAATCAGCCCCAGCATTTT
TRBV12-3/TRBV12-4,TRBJ1-1,few,NA,CASSLNTGMNTEAFF,TGTGCCAGCAGTTTAAACACAGGGATGAACACTGAAGCTTTCTTT
TRBV7-3,TRBJ2-3,NA,TRBD2,CASSFGTSGNTDTQYF,TGTGCCAGCAGCTTTGGGACTAGCGGGAACACAGATACGCAGTATTTT
TRBV11-1,TRBJ2-1,few,TRBD1,CASSLLPGQDPSEQFF,TGTGCCAGCAGCCTACTACCGGGACAGGACCCATCCGAGCAGTTCTTC
TRBV5-1,TRBJ1-2,NA,TRBD1,CASSLIPPTGGNGYTF,TGCGCCAGCAGCTTGATACCCCCGACAGGGGGCAATGGCTACACCTTC
TRBV6-1,TRBJ1-1,few,NA,CASSEGGRGTEAFF,TGTGCCAGCAGCGAGGGTGGAAGGGGCACTGAAGCTTTCTTT
TRBV5-1,TRBJ2-3,few,NA,CASKGGDTQYF,TGCGCCAGCAAAGGTGGGGATACGCAGTATTTT
TRBV28,TRBJ2-5,NA,TRBD2,CASRSLAGLAGSGVETQYF,TGTGCCAGCAGGAGCCTCGCAGGACTAGCGGGATCCGGGGTCGAGACCCAGTACTTC
TRBV5-1,TRBJ1-1,many,NA,CASSPQGSEAFF,TGCGCCAGCAGCCCCCAGGGTTCTGAAGCTTTCTTT
TRBV4-2,TRBJ2-5,NA,NA,CASSQGRGETQYF,TGTGCCAGCAGCCAAGGCAGAGGAGAGACCCAGTACTTC
TRBV15,TRBJ1-2,few,NA,CATSRDWGPNYGYTF,TGTGCCACCAGCAGAGATTGGGGACCTAACTATGGCTACACCTTC
TRBV20-1,TRBJ1-4,NA,TRBD1,CSASRGQGVREKLFF,TGCAGTGCTTCGCGTGGCCAGGGGGTGAGAGAAAAACTGTTTTTT
TRBV2,TRBJ2-5,NA,NA,CASSAARAREQETQYF,TGTGCCAGCAGCGCCGCCCGGGCGAGGGAACAAGAGACCCAGTACTTC
TRBV6-5,TRBJ1-4,many,NA,CASSKTGGRTNEKLFF,TGTGCCAGCAGCAAGACGGGGGGCCGAACTAATGAAAAACTGTTTTTT
TRBV6-6,TRBJ2-5,NA,NA,CASSYDRLTEETQYF,TGTGCCAGCAGTTACGACAGACTAACGGAAGAGACCCAGTACTTC
TRBV7-8,TRBJ2-5,many,NA,CASSYPREETQYF,TGTGCCAGCAGCTATCCCAGGGAAGAGACCCAGTACTTC
TRBV18,TRBJ2-1,few,TRBD2,CASSPGAGGKGNEQFF,TGTGCCAGCTCCCCGGGAGCGGGAGGGAAAGGCAATGAGCAGTTCTTC
TRBV5-1,TRBJ1-4,many,NA,CASSLAGATNEKLFF,TGCGCCAGCAGCTTGGCTGGGGCAACTAATGAAAAACTGTTTTTT
TRBV4-1,TRBJ2-7,NA,TRBD1,CASSHIPGQSYEQYF,TGCGCCAGCAGCCATATACCGGGACAGTCCTACGAGCAGTACTTC
TRBV7-3,TRBJ2-3,few,NA,CASSLSSSRADTQYF,TGTGCCAGCAGTCTCAGTAGTTCTAGGGCAGATACGCAGTATTTT
TRBV5-4,TRBJ2-3,few,TRBD2,CASSLSGGGGTDTQYF,TGTGCCAGCAGCTTGAGCGGGGGGGGTGGCACAGATACGCAGTATTTT
TRBV5-4,TRBJ1-2,many,TRBD1,CASSFRDRGYYGYTF,TGTGCCAGCAGCTTCCGGGACAGGGGATACTATGGCTACACCTTC
TRBV5-6,TRBJ2-3,few,NA,CASSQETEASTDTQYF,TGTGCCAGCAGCCAAGAAACTGAGGCTAGCACAGATACGCAGTATTTT
TRBV6-5,TRBJ1-1,few,NA,CASIKPGSVTEAFF,TGTGCCAGCATTAAACCAGGGTCCGTGACTGAAGCTTTCTTT
TRBV6-6,TRBJ2-3,few,NA,CASSYSIGASRGTDTQYF,TGTGCCAGCAGTTACTCGATCGGGGCGTCCAGGGGCACAGATACGCAGTATTTT
TRBV6-5,TRBJ2-7,many,NA,CASSYTATSYEQYF,TGTGCCAGCAGTTACACAGCAACCTCCTACGAGCAGTACTTC
TRBV7-9,TRBJ1-1,few,NA,CASSFRVSTEAFF,TGTGCCAGCAGCTTCAGAGTTAGCACTGAAGCTTTCTTT
TRBV12-3/TRBV12-4,TRBJ2-2,many,TRBD1,CASSSDRGYTGELFF,TGTGCCAGCAGTTCAGACAGGGGATACACCGGGGAGCTGTTTTTT
TRBV5-1,TRBJ2-2,few,NA,CASSRDRPGELFF,TGCGCCAGCAGCCGAGACAGGCCCGGGGAGCTGTTTTTT
TRBV12-3/TRBV12-4,TRBJ2-2,few,NA,CASSLLGRYTGELFF,TGTGCCAGCAGTTTACTTGGACGGTACACCGGGGAGCTGTTTTTT
TRBV6-5,TRBJ2-7,NA,TRBD2,CASSYAYGGTPYEQYF,TGTGCCAGCAGTTACGCGTACGGGGGGACTCCCTACGAGCAGTACTTC
TRBV6-5,TRBJ1-2,few,NA,CASSYGPNYGYTF,TGTGCCAGCAGTTATGGCCCGAACTATGGCTACACCTTC
TRBV29-1,TRBJ2-1,few,TRBD2,CSVGGSLAGSYNEQFF,TGCAGCGTTGGGGGATCTCTAGCGGGGTCCTACAATGAGCAGTTCTTC
TRBV15,TRBJ2-1,few,NA,CATSRDLGSLASSSYNEQFF,TGTGCCACCAGCAGAGATCTAGGGAGTTTAGCGTCGAGCTCCTACAATGAGCAGTTCTTC